This T cell receptor (beta chain) was documented in a study of T cells in Graves' hyperthyroidism and ophthalmopathy. This clonotype was counted ten times or more. Amplification yielded TCR beta CDR3 regions, with RNA transcripts as the source. HTBI primers were employed in a first-round RT-PCR of the TCR CDR3. TCRdb recomputed calls from the multiplex PCR reads with MiXCR, one row per CDR3 protein. The sample shows roughly 380,000 distinct CDR3 sequences, about a fifth of them seen only once. Trimming took off 2 bases at V and 1 base at J, with 12 bases between the two ends. CDR1 is DFQATT, CDR2 SNEGSKA, per germline (reference sequence). The CDR3 loop spans 16 amino acids. Cells are PBMCs isolated from about 10 ml of fresh blood.

This chain joins TRBV20-1 and TRBJ2-6; D uncertain. The sample taken for sequencing was blood. The TCR comes from a young woman with Graves' hyperthyroidism. CDR3 sequence: CSARPKQISGANVLTF. Here the CDR3 DNA reads TGCAGTGCTAGACCCAAACAGATTTCTGGGGCCAACGTCCTGACTTTC.